This T cell receptor beta chain came from a study of T cell responses to AZD1222 COVID-19 vaccine. Turning to the study itself: Second-dose schedules of about 4 or about 12 weeks were combined.

Study-wide results and limits: Donors were mostly white British, more females; clonal diversity possibly underestimated.

CDR1 and CDR2 from the germline V gene are SNHLY and FYNNEI. V lost 1 base and J lost 7, with 5 bases in between. There are 11 residues in the CDR3. On this clone itself: What it binds is not known.

Sequencing was performed with immunoSEQ multiplex PCR; in TCRdb, only in-frame clones are kept and a portion is missing. The sample yields approximately 150,000 clones, 90% seen once. Here the sequenced sample was peripheral blood, taken on day 0 of AZD1222 vaccination. This chain links TRBV2 with TRBJ2-7; D not resolved. The sequence was obtained from an adult in good health. CDR3 nucleotides: TGTGCCAGCAGTGAAGAGGTAGAGCAGTACTTC. It codes for CASSEEVEQYF.